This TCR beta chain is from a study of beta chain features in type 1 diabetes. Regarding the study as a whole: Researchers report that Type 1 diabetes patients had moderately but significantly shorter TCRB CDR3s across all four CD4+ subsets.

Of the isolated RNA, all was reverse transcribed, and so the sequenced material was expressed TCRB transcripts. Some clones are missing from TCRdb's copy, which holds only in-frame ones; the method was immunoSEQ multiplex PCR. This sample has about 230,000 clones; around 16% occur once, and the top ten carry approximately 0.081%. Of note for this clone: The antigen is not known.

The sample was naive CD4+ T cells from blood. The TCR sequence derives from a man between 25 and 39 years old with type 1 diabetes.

The CDR3 nucleotides are TGTGCCAGCAGCCCCGGACTGGCTATGAACACTGAAGCTTTCTTT. This translates into CASSPGLAMNTEAFF. The J gene is TRBJ1-1, the V gene TRBV7-8; the D is unclear. The germline V gene encodes CDR1 SGHVS and CDR2 FQNEAQ. The CDR3 is 15 amino acids. Trimming stripped 5 bases from V and 0 bases from J, with 13 bases between.